The 14 T cell receptor beta chains below were found in one sample sequenced in a study of CD8+ T cells in alopecia areata. After isolation, RNA underwent reverse transcription to generate cDNA as the sequencing template. Here immunoSEQ multiplex PCR was the method, and the copy in TCRdb shows in-frame clones only, minus some. The table includes 130,000 to 150,000 clones, approximately 51% detected once. The source was CD4+ T cells sorted from blood, collected at week 0. The receptors come from a human donor with alopecia areata.

The CDR3 loop reads CASSLVPTDGSNQPQHF. The CDR3 region has the DNA TGCGCCAGCAGCTTGGTTCCGACAGATGGAAGCAATCAGCCCCAGCATTTT. The rearrangement uses TRBV5-1 and TRBJ1-5; weak D call: TRBD1 (5 bases). The CDR3 covers 17 residues. Trimming stripped 0 bases from V and 1 base from J, with 14 bases between. In germline, CDR1 is SGHRS, CDR2 YFSETQ.

For this clone: At one end the junction does not follow the germline gene, possibly because of a read error. The chain is built from TRBV10-3 and TRBJ1-3; 10 bases align to TRBD1. Germline lookup yields CDR1 ENHRY and CDR2 SYGVKD. This CDR3 contains 16 residues. The chain's CDR3 is CASSDGTGVDGNTIYF. The CDR3 DNA sequence: TGTGCCAGCAGTGACGGGACAGGGGTAGATGGAAACACCATATATTTT.

The J gene is TRBJ1-4, the V gene TRBV29-1, with 7 bases identical to TRBD1. This CDR3 has 13 amino acids. J gave up 8 bases and V 6 bases, and 9 bases lay outside the gene matches. Germline V gene lookup returns CDR1 SQVTM and CDR2 ANQGSEA. CDR3 bases: TGCAGCGTCCGTACAGGGGAGGGAGAAAAACTGTTTTTT. Amino acid sequence: CSVRTGEGEKLFF.

The chain carries TRBV19 and TRBJ2-5; 7 positions agree with TRBD2. Looked up from germline, CDR1 is LNHDA and CDR2 is SQIVND (reference sequence). With V trimmed by 6 bases and J by 1 base, 11 bases remained unmatched. The length of the CDR3 is 16 residues. The DNA of the CDR3 is TGTGCCAGTAGCCTCACAGCGGGATGGAGCCAAGAGACCCAGTACTTC. It translates to CASSLTAGWSQETQYF.

This clone was seen a handful of times. V is TRBV30 and J is TRBJ2-5; possible D gene TRBD2, 5 bases. The ends were cut back, 0 bases at V and 2 bases at J, with 19 bases in the middle. Per the germline V gene, CDR1 is GTSNPN and CDR2 is SVGIG (reference sequence). This CDR3 is built from 17 residues. This CDR3 is CAWSVRYRPGRQETQYF. The CDR3 bases are TGTGCCTGGAGTGTTAGATATCGGCCGGGGAGACAAGAGACCCAGTACTTC.

The chain combines TRBV2 with TRBJ1-5; TRBD1 aligns across 7 bases. The V gene's germline CDR1 is SNHLY and CDR2 FYNNEI. Trimming took 4 bases from V and 6 from J; bases not matched to a gene: 9. The CDR3 length is 15 residues. CDR3 sequence (DNA): TGTGCCAGCAGTGCAGGGCAGGGGGTAGGTCAGCCCCAGCATTTT. Translation gives CASSAGQGVGQPQHF.

The rearrangement joins TRBV7-2 to TRBJ2-5; 12 bases match TRBD2. CDR1 SGHTA and CDR2 FQGNSA come from the germline V gene. The CDR3 spans 15 residues. Germline trimming cut 4 bases from V and 6 bases from J; bases unmatched to any gene: 6. CDR3 sequence (DNA): TGTGCCAGCAGCTGGCGGACTAGCGGGGTCCAGACCCAGTACTTC. Protein sequence: CASSWRTSGVQTQYF.

This clone has more than one count but fewer than ten. The chain employs TRBV18 and TRBJ2-1; 11 bases are a match to TRBD2. Germline CDR1 is KGHSH and CDR2 is LQKENI. The CDR3 has 18 residues. V trimming: 1 base; J trimming: 0 bases; junction bases outside the gene matches: 5. The chain's CDR3 is CASSPLAGGASSYNEQFF. The CDR3 nucleotides read TGTGCCAGCTCACCACTAGCGGGAGGGGCGTCCTCCTACAATGAGCAGTTCTTC.

The chain links TRBV28 to TRBJ1-5; D is unresolved. CDR3 length: 12 residues. CDR1 is MDHEN and CDR2 is SYDVKM in the germline V gene. Trimming stripped 7 bases from V and 1 base from J, with 5 bases between. This chain's CDR3 is CASTTSNQPQHF. The CDR3 bases are TGTGCCAGCACAACAAGCAATCAGCCCCAGCATTTT. The whole variable domain, filled in from reference TRBV28 and TRBJ1-5, reads DVKVTQSSRYLVKRTGEKVFLECVQDMDHENMFWYRQDPGLGLRLIYFSYDVKMKEKGDIPEGYSVSREKKERFSLILESASTNQTSMYLCASTTSNQPQHFGDGTRLSIL.

This clone has a single count. Distinct nucleotide sequences in the sample also encode this CDR3. V is TRBV5-1 and J is TRBJ2-5; 7 nucleotides agree with TRBD2. The germline gives CDR1 SGHRS, CDR2 YFSETQ. The ends lost 5 bases at V and 5 bases at J; junction bases unmatched: 3. The length of the CDR3 is 12 residues. CDR3 amino acids: CASSLAGETQYF. CDR3 DNA: TGCGCCAGCAGTTTAGCGGGCGAGACCCAGTACTTC.

This clone showed up just a few times. The chain recombines TRBV5-4 with TRBJ2-1, with 7 bases fitting TRBD2. Germline V gives CDR1 SGHNT, CDR2 YYREEE (reference sequence). Trimming at V came to 2 bases and at J to 10 bases, leaving 6 bases not matched to a gene. The CDR3 extends over 13 amino acids. The CDR3 DNA reads as TGTGCCAGCAGCTTAGATCGAGCGGGGGAGCAGTTCTTC. This translates into CASSLDRAGEQFF.

The CDR3 region is CASSLNSGNFYEQYF. Written as DNA, the CDR3 is TGCGCCAGCAGCTTGAATAGCGGGAATTTCTACGAGCAGTACTTC. The V and J genes are TRBV5-1 and TRBJ2-7; TRBD2 aligns across 8 bases. This CDR3 has 15 amino acids. The germline gives CDR1 SGHRS, CDR2 YFSETQ. Trimming took 1 base from V and 3 from J; bases not matched to a gene: 6.

The chain joins TRBV29-1 to TRBJ2-1; TRBD2 agrees at 7 bases. Losses at the gene ends were 4 bases for V and 9 bases for J; bases not matched to a gene: 9. There are 13 residues in the CDR3. Germline lookup yields CDR1 SQVTM and CDR2 ANQGSEA. The CDR3 protein is CSVGALTSLEQFF. The CDR3 coding sequence is TGCAGCGTTGGTGCCCTGACTAGCCTTGAGCAGTTCTTC.

This clone was recorded only once. In DNA, the CDR3 is TGTGCCAGCAGTTACGGCGGCAGCAATCAGCCCCAGCATTTT. Its protein product is CASSYGGSNQPQHF. This chain links TRBV6-5 with TRBJ1-5; D unresolved. Germline V lookup: CDR1 MNHEY, CDR2 SVGAGI. The germline V and J ends were trimmed by 2 bases and 1 base, with 6 bases remaining between them. CDR3 length equals 14 residues.